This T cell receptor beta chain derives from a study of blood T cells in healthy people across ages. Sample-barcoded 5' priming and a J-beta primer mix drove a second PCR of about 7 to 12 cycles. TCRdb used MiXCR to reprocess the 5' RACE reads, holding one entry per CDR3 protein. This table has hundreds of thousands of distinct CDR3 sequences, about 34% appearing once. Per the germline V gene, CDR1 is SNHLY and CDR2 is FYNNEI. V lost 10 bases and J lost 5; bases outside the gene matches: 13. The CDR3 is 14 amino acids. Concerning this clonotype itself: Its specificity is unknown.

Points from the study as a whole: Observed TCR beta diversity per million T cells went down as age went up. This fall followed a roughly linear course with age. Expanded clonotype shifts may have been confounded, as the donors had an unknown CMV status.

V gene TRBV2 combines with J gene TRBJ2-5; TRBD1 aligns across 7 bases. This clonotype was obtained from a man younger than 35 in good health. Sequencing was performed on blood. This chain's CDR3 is CATDLLGGKETQYF. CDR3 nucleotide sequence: TGTGCCACCGACTTATTAGGGGGCAAGGAGACCCAGTACTTC.